This TCR beta chain was identified during a study of blood T cell repertoires in COVID-19. The method was immunoSEQ multiplex PCR; TCRdb's version includes in-frame clones alone and lacks a portion of them. The sample has over 60,000 clones; roughly nine tenths are singletons. This CDR3 contains 15 residues. J lost 1 base, V lost 4 bases, and 5 bases had no gene match. Germline V CDR1 and CDR2: SGHDN, FVKESK. The gene calls are TRBV14 and TRBJ1-1, with 8 positions matching TRBD1. This receptor was identified in a man between 60 and 75 years old with acute or convalescent COVID-19. The sequencing sample was made of peripheral blood. CDR3 nucleotide sequence: TGTGCCAGCAGCCTTCGGACAGGGCGGAACACTGAAGCTTTCTTT. Its protein is CASSLRTGRNTEAFF.